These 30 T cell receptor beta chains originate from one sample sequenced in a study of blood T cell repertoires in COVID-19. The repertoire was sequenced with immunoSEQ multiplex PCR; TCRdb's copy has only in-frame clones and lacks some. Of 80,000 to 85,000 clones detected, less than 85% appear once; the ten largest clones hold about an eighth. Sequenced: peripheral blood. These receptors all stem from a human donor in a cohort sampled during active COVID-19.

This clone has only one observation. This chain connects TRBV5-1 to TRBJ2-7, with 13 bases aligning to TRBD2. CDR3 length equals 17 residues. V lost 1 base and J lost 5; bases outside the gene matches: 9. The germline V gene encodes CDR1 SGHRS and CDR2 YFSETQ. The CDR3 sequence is CASSLPPTSGGRHEQYF. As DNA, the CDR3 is TGCGCCAGCAGCTTGCCCCCGACTAGCGGGGGGAGGCACGAGCAGTACTTC.

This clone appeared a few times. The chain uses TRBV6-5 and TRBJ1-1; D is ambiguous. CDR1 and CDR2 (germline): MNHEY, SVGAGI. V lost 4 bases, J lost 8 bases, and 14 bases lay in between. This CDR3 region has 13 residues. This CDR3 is CASSSAYLREAFF. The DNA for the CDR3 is TGTGCCAGCAGTTCCGCCTACCTCCGGGAAGCTTTCTTT.

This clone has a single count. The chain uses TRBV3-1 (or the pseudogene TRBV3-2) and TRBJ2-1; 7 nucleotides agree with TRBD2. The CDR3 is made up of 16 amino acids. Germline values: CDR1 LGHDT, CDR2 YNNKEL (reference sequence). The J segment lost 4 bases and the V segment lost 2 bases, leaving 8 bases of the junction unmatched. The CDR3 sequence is CASSQLGLGSYNEQFF. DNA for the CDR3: TGTGCCAGCAGCCAACTTGGACTAGGAAGTTACAATGAGCAGTTCTTC.

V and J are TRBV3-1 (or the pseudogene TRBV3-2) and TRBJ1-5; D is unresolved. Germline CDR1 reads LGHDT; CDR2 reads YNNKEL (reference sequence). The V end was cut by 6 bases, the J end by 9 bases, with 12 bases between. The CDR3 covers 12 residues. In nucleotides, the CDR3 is TGTGCCAGCAGTAATCCCGGCGGGCCCCAGCATTTT. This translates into CASSNPGGPQHF.

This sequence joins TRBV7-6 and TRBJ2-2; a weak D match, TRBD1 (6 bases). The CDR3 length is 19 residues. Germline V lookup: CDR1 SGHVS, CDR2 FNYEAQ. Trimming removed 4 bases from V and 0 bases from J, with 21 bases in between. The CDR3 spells CASSSDRRKPSSNTGELFF. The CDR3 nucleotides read TGTGCCAGCAGCTCGGACAGACGCAAACCGTCTTCGAACACCGGGGAGCTGTTTTTT. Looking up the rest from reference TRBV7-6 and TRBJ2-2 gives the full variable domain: GAGVSQSPRYKVTKRGQDVALRCDPISGHVSLYWYRQALGQGPEFLTYFNYEAQQDKSGLPNDRFSAERPEGSISTLTIQRTEQRDSAMYRCASSSDRRKPSSNTGELFFGEGSRLTVL.

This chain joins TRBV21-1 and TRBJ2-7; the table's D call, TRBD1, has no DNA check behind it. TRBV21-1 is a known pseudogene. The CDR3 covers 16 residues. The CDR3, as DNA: TGTGCCAAGATTCAAAGGCACAGAAAGAGCTCCTACGAGCAGTACTTC. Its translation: CAKIQRHRKSSYEQYF.

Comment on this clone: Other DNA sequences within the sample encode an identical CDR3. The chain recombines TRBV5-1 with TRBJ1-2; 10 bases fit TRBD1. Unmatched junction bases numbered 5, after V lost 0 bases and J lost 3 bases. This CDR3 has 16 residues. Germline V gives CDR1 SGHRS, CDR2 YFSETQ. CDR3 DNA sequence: TGCGCCAGCAGCTTGGGACAGGGGGCACGGGACTATGGCTACACCTTC. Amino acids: CASSLGQGARDYGYTF. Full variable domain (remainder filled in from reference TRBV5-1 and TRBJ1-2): KAGVTQTPRYLIKTRGQQVTLSCSPISGHRSVSWYQQTPGQGLQFLFEYFSETQRNKGNFPGRFSGRQFSNSRSEMNVSTLELGDSALYLCASSLGQGARDYGYTFGSGTRLTVV.

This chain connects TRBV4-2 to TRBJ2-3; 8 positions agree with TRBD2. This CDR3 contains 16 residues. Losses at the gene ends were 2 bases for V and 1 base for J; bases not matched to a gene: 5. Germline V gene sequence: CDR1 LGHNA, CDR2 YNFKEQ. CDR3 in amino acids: CASSQLSGGGTDTQYF. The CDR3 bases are TGTGCCAGCAGCCAATTAAGCGGGGGCGGCACAGATACGCAGTATTTT.

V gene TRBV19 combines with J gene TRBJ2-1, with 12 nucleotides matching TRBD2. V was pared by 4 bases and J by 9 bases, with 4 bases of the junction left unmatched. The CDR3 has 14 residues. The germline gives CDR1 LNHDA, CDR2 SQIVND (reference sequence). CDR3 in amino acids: CASSRLAGVTEQFF. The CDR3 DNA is TGTGCCAGTAGTAGACTAGCGGGGGTAACTGAGCAGTTCTTC.

CDR3 sequence reads: CASRNDRGFSYEQYF. In nucleotides, the CDR3 is TGTGCCAGCCGGAATGACAGGGGGTTTTCCTACGAGCAGTACTTC. The genes are TRBV28 and TRBJ2-7; 9 positions agree with TRBD1. Germline CDR1 MDHEN, CDR2 SYDVKM. This CDR3 is built from 15 residues. Losses at the gene ends were 8 bases for V and 1 base for J; bases not matched to a gene: 9.

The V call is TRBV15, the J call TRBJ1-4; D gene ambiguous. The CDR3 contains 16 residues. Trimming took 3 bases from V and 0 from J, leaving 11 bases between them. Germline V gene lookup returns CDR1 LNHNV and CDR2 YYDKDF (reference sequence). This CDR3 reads CATSRALGATNEKLFF. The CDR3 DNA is TGTGCCACCAGCAGGGCCCTAGGAGCAACTAATGAAAAACTGTTTTTT.

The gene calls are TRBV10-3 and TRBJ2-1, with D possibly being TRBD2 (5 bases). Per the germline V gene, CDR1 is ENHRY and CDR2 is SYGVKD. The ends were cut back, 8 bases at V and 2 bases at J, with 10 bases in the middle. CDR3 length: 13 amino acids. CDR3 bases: TGTGCCATCCGGTGGGAGACCTACAATGAGCAGTTCTTC. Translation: CAIRWETYNEQFF.

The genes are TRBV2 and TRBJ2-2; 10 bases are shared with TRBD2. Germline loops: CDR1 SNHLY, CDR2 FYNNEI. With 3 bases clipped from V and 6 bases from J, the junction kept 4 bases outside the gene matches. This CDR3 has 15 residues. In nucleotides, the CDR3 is TGTGCCAGCAGTGACAGCGGGGGGGAGTCCGGGGAGCTGTTTTTT. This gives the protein CASSDSGGESGELFF. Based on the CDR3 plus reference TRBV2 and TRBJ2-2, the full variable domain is EPEVTQTPSHQVTQMGQEVILRCVPISNHLYFYWYRQILGQKVEFLVSFYNNEISEKSEIFDDQFSVERPDGSNFTLKIRSTKLEDSAMYFCASSDSGGESGELFFGEGSRLTVL.

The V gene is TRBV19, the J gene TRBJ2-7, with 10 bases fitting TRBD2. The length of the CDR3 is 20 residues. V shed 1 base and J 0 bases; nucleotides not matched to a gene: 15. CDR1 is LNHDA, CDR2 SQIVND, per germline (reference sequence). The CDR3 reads CASSIGRASGGSVPSYEQYF. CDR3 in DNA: TGTGCCAGTAGTATAGGTCGGGCTAGCGGGGGTTCTGTCCCCTCCTACGAGCAGTACTTC.

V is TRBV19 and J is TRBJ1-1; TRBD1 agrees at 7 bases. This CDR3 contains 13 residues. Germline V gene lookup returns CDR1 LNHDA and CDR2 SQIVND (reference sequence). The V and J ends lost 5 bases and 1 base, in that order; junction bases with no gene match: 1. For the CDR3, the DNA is TGTGCCAGTAGTTGGGACAGGAACACTGAAGCTTTCTTT. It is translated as CASSWDRNTEAFF.

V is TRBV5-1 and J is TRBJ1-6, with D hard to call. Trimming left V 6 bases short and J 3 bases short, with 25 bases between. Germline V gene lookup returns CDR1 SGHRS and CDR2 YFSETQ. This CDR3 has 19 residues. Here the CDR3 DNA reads TGCGCCAGCATAAAACCCGTTTTTTCGGTCCCTTACTATAATTCACCCCTCCACTTT. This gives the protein CASIKPVFSVPYYNSPLHF.

The CDR3 DNA sequence: TGTGCCACCCTGGGGACAGGACAATCCTACAATGAGCAGTTCTTC. Its protein product is CATLGTGQSYNEQFF. The chain links TRBV24-1 to TRBJ2-1; TRBD1 agrees at 8 bases. The CDR3 runs 15 residues. Germline-derived CDR1 and CDR2 are KGHDR and SFDVKD. V was clipped by 9 bases and J by 1 base; unmatched bases: 7.

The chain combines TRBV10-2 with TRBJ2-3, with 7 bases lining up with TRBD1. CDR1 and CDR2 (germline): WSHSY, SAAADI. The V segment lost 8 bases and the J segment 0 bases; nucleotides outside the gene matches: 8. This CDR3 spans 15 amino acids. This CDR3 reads CASSGDSRSTDTQYF. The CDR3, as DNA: TGCGCCAGCTCAGGGGACAGCCGTAGCACAGATACGCAGTATTTT.

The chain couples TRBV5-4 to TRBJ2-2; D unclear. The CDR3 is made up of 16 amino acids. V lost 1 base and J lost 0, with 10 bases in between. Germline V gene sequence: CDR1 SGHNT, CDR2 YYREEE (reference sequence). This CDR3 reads CASSLSPGSNTGELFF. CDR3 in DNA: TGTGCCAGCAGCTTGAGCCCCGGGTCGAACACCGGGGAGCTGTTTTTT.

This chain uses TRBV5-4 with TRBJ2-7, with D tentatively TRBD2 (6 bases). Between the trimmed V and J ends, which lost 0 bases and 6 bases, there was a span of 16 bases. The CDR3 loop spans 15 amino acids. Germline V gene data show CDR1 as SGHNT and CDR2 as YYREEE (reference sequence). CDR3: CASSLGGATAGEQYF. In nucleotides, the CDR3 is TGTGCCAGCAGCTTGGGCGGGGCCACTGCGGGCGAGCAGTACTTC.

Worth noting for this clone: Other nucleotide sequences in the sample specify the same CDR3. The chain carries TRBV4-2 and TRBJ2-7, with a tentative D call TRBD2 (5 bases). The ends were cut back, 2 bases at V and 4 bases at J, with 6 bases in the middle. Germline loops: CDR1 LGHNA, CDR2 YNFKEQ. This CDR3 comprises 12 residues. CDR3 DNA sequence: TGTGCCAGCAGCCAAACGGGGTACGAGCAGTACTTC. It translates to CASSQTGYEQYF.

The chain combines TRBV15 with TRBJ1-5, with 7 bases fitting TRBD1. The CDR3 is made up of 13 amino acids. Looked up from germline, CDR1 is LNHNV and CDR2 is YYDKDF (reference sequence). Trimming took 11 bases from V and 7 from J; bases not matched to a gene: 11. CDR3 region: CALLTGPWQPQHF. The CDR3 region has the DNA TGTGCCCTCCTGACAGGGCCCTGGCAGCCCCAGCATTTT.

CDR3 sequence: CASSLGDRGLEQYF. In DNA, the CDR3 is TGTGCCAGCAGCTTGGGGGACAGGGGGCTCGAGCAGTACTTC. The chain carries TRBV5-6 and TRBJ2-7; 12 bases map to TRBD1. Germline CDR1 SGHDT, CDR2 YYEEEE. The ends lost 0 bases at V and 6 bases at J; junction bases unmatched: 1. The CDR3 covers 14 residues. Variable domain in full (rest from reference TRBV5-6 and TRBJ2-7): DAGVTQSPTHLIKTRGQQVTLRCSPKSGHDTVSWYQQALGQGPQFIFQYYEEEERQRGNFPDRFSGHQFPNYSSELNVNALLLGDSALYLCASSLGDRGLEQYFGPGTRLTVT.

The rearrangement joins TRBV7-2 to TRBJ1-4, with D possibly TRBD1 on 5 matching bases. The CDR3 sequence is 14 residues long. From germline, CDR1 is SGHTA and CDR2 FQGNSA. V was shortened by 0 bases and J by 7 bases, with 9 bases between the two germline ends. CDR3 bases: TGTGCCAGCAGCTTAGCCGGGGGACTTGAAAAACTGTTTTTT. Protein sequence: CASSLAGGLEKLFF.

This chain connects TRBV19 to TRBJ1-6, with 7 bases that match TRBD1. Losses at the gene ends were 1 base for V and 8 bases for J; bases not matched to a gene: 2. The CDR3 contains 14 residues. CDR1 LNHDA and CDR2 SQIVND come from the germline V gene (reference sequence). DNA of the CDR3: TGTGCCAGTAGTATAGGGGACAGCCATTCACCCCTCCACTTT. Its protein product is CASSIGDSHSPLHF.

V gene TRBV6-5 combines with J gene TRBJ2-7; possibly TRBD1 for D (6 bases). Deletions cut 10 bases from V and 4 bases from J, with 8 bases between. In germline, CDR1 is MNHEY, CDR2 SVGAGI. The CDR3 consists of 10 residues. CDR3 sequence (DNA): TGTGCCACCCAGGGGTACGAGCAGTACTTC. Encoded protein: CATQGYEQYF.

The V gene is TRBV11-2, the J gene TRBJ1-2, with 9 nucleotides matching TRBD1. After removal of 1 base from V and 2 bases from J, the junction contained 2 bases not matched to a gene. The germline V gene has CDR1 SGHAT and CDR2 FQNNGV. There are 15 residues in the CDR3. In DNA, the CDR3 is TGTGCCAGCAGCTTAGCCACAGGGGGCAACTATGGCTACACCTTC. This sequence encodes CASSLATGGNYGYTF.

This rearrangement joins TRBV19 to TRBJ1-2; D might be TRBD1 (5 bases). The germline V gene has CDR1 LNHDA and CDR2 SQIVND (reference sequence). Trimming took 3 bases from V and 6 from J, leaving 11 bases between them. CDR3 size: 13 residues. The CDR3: CASSIGGADGYTF. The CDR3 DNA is TGTGCCAGTAGTATCGGAGGGGCGGATGGCTACACCTTC.

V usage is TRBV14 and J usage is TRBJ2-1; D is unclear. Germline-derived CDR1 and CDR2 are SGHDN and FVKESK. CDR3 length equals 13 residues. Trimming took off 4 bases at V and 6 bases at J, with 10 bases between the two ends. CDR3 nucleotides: TGTGCCAGCAGCCCGTCCCTAAGCAATGAGCAGTTCTTC. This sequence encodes CASSPSLSNEQFF.

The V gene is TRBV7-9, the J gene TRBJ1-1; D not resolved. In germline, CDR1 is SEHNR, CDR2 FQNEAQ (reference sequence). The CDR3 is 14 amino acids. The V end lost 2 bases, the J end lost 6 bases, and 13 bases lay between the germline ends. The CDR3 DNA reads TGTGCCAGCAGCTTATCAAGAGGCCAACCTGAAGCTTTCTTT. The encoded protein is CASSLSRGQPEAFF.